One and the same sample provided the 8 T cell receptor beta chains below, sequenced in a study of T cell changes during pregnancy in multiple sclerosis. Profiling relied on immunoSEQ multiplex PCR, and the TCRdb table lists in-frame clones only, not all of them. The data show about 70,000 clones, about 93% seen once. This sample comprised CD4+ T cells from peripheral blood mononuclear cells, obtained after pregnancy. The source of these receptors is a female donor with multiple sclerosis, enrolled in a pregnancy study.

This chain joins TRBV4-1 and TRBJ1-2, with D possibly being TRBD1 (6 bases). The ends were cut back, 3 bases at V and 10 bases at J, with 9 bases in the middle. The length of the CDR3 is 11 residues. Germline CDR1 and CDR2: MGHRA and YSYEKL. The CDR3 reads CASSQAGAYTF. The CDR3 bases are TGCGCCAGCAGCCAGGCAGGGGCCTACACCTTC.

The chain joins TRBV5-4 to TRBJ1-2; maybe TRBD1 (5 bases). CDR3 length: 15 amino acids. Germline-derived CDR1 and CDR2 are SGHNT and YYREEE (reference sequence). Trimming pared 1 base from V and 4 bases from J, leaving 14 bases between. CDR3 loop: CASSLYRGEVYGYTF. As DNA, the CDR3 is TGTGCCAGCAGCTTGTATCGGGGGGAAGTCTATGGCTACACCTTC.

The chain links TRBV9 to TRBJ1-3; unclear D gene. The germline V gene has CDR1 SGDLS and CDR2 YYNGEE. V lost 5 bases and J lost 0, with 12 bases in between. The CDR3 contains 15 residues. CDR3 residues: CASSSMGSSGNTIYF. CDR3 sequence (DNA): TGTGCCAGCAGTTCCATGGGCAGCTCTGGAAACACCATATATTTT.

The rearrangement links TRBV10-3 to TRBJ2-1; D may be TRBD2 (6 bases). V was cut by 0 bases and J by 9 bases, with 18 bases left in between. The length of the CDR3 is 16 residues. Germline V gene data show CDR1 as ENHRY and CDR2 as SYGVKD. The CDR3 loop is CAISESGGPRGTEQFF. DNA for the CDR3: TGTGCCATCAGTGAGTCTGGTGGCCCCCGCGGGACTGAGCAGTTCTTC.

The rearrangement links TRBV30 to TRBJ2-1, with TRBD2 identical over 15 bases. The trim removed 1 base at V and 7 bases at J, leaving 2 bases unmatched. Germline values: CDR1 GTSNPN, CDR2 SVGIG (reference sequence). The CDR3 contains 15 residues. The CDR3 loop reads CAWSEGLAGGNEQFF. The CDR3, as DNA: TGTGCCTGGAGTGAAGGACTAGCGGGAGGGAATGAGCAGTTCTTC.

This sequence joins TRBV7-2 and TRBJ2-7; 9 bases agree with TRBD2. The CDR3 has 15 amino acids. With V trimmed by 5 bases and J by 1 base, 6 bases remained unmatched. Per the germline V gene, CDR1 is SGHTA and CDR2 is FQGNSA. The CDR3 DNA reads TGTGCCAGCAGCCCGAGACTAGCGGCATCCTACGAGCAGTACTTC. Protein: CASSPRLAASYEQYF. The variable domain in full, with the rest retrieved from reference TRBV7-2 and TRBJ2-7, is GAGVSQSPSNKVTEKGKDVELRCDPISGHTALYWYRQSLGQGLEFLIYFQGNSAPDKSGLPSDRFSAERTGGSVSTLTIQRTQQEDSAVYLCASSPRLAASYEQYFGPGTRLTVT.

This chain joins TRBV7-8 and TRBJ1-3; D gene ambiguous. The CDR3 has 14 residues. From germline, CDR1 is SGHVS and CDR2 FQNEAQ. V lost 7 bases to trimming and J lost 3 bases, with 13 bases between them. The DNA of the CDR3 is TGTGCCAGCAAGGAGGACGGGCTTGGAAACACCATATATTTT. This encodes CASKEDGLGNTIYF.

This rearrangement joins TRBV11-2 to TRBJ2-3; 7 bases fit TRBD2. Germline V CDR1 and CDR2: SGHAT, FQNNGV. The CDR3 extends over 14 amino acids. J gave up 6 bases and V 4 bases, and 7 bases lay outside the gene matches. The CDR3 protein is CASSYTSERDTQYF. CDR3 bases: TGTGCCAGCAGCTATACTAGCGAGAGGGATACGCAGTATTTT. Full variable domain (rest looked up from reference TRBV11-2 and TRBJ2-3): EAGVAQSPRYKIIEKRQSVAFWCNPISGHATLYWYQQILGQGPKLLIQFQNNGVVDDSQLPKDRFSAERLKGVDSTLKIQPAKLEDSAVYLCASSYTSERDTQYFGPGTRLTVL.